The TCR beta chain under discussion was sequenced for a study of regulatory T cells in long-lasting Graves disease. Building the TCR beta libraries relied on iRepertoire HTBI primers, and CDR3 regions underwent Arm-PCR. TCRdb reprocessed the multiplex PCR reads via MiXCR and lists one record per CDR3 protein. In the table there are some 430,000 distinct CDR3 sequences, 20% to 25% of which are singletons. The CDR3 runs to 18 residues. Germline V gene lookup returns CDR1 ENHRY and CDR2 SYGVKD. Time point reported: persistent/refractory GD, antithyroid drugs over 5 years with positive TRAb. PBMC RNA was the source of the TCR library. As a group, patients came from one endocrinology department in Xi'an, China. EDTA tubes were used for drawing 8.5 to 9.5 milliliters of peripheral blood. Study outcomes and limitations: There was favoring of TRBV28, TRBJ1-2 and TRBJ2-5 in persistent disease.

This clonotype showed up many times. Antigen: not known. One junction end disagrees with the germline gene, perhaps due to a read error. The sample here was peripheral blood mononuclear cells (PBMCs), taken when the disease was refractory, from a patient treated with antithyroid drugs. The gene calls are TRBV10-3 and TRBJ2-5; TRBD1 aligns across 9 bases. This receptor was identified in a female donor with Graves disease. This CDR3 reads CAISKSRWTGERQETQYF. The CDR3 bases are TGTGCCATCAGTAAGTCCCGATGGACAGGGGAACGCCAAGAGACCCAGTACTTC.